This T cell receptor (beta chain) was observed in a study of T cell repertoires in cytomegalovirus infection (dated by TCRdb to 2018 to 2020). About the full investigation: Peptide stimulations targeted recently identified HLA-C-restricted CMV epitopes, whose presentation resists viral immunomodulation, together with well-studied HLA-B-restricted epitopes. The HLA type of each donor mattered for the analysis, because public TCR beta signatures pointed to carriage of CMV infection along with the matching HLA type.

Details on this clonotype: Its antigen remains undetermined. No clone much larger than this one lies a single base away; base qualities are absent.

Findings and caveats that apply to the study as a whole: In the ex vivo response, HLA-C-restricted CMV-specific TCR beta clonotypes were dominant, and in two of eight donors the single most frequent clonotype came from this HLA-C-restricted group. Cumulative frequency of public TCR beta family members discriminated carriers of CMV infection plus the relevant HLA type in this cohort and an independent 352-donor cohort.

Its CDR3 holds 16 amino acids, cysteine through phenylalanine. Only the CDR3 DNA is retained, 48 bases long and in frame from the first base. Via the germline V gene (reference sequence), CDR1 is MNHEY and CDR2 SMNVEV. V drops 8 bases and J drops 2 bases, leaving 19 bases in between. For sequencing, an Illumina HiSeq 1500 was employed. TCRdb took the public reads, trimmed them with fastp at Q25, ran MiXCR for clone calling and kept in-frame beta chains. Here each entry gathers all rows of one CDR3 protein and keeps the most common genes and DNA. This sample gives 45,000 to 60,000 distinct CDR3 sequences in total; roughly 20% of them show up just once. 64% of the sample goes to the ten largest clones. This sample's treatment or condition label indicates: in vitro stimulation with specific CMV peptide epitopes to enrich CMV-specific T cells.

The sequence was collected from a human donor in good health (CMV status not recorded). Some clones in this sample may be carry-over from other donors' samples. The chain couples TRBV27 to TRBJ1-5; no confident D gene assignment can be made. The sample here was CD8+ T cells from cultured PBMCs, taken from culture after CMV antigen stimulation. Read as DNA, the sequence is TGTGCCAGCTCCTCAGCCCGGGGTAGAGGCAATCAGCCCCAGCATTTT. Its coded protein is CASSSARGRGNQPQHF.